Listed below are T cell receptor beta chains from one sample, sequenced in a study of T-cell reconstitution after alpha-beta-depleted transplantation in children. TCRdb analysed the PCR reads with MiXCR anew, one entry per CDR3 protein. The sample consists of hundreds of thousands of distinct CDR3 sequences, 9.5% to 10% of them appearing once. This specimen consisted of PBMCs from the stem cell graft donor, obtained from the stem cell graft. The receptors stem from a human donor who donated a stem cell graft to a child with SCID. Each CDR3 is given with its conserved first and last residue. D genes are given only for firm matches. Rows may omit the clone size; those that give it use once, few, many or a size class.

clone_size j_call v_call d_call cdr3_nt cdr3_aa
few TRBJ2-7 TRBV20-1 TRBD2 TGCAGTGCTAGAGGGGAGGGTTCGCAGTACTTC CSARGEGSQYF
. TRBJ2-5 TRBV5-1 . TGCGCCAGCAGCTTGGAGGCAGCCCAAGAGACCCAGTACTTC CASSLEAAQETQYF
many TRBJ2-3 TRBV7-2 TRBD2 TGTGCCAGCAGCCCCACTAGCGGGGGGGCCGGAGATACGCAGTATTTT CASSPTSGGAGDTQYF
. TRBJ1-1 TRBV10-3 TRBD1 TGTGCCATCAGTTTAACAGGGGAAGGGAACACTGAAGCTTTCTTT CAISLTGEGNTEAFF
. TRBJ2-1 TRBV7-2 TRBD1 TGTGTCAGCAGCCTCCGGGACAGGGGTGTCGATGAGCAGTTCTTC CVSSLRDRGVDEQFF
. TRBJ2-3 TRBV27 . TGTGCCAGCAGTGTCCAGAAATACACAGATACGCAGTATTTT CASSVQKYTDTQYF
few TRBJ2-5 TRBV6-5 . TGTGCCAGCAGTTACGCTAGGAAAGAGACCCAGTACTTC CASSYARKETQYF
few TRBJ2-1 TRBV6-1 . TGTGCCAGTAACAATGAGCAGTTCTTC CASNNEQFF
. TRBJ2-7 TRBV29-1 . TGCAGCGTAGACTTCGGGACAAGATACGAGCAGTACTTC CSVDFGTRYEQYF
. TRBJ2-5 TRBV20-1 . TGCAGTGCTAGTCATGGGAAGGAGACCCAGTACTTC CSASHGKETQYF
few TRBJ1-4 TRBV20-1 . TGCAGTGCTAGAGATCTAGGGGAGAATGAAAAACTGTTTTTT CSARDLGENEKLFF
. TRBJ1-2 TRBV20-1 . TGCAGTGCTAGTATCCAGGGATATGGCTACACCTTC CSASIQGYGYTF
few TRBJ2-3 TRBV6-2/TRBV6-3 . TGTGCCAGCAGTAGGGATCGGGCAGATACGCAGTATTTT CASSRDRADTQYF
. TRBJ2-1 TRBV10-1 . TGCGCCAGCAGTGAGTCGGAGCCTGGCAATGAGCAGTTCTTC CASSESEPGNEQFF
. TRBJ2-2 TRBV3-1 TRBD1 TGTGCCAGCAGCTGGGACAGTCCTTCCGGGGAGCTGTTTTTT CASSWDSPSGELFF
. TRBJ1-4 TRBV7-9 . TGTGCCAGCAGCTTTCAGGGAAAACTGTTTTTT CASSFQGKLFF
few TRBJ2-1 TRBV3-1 TRBD2 TGTGCCAGCAGCCAAGATGGTGGCGGGGGGTATGATGAGCAGTTCTTC CASSQDGGGGYDEQFF
. TRBJ2-1 TRBV9 . TGTGCCAGCAGCGTAGGTCACGGGGCCCGCAATGAGCAGTTCTTC CASSVGHGARNEQFF
few TRBJ1-3 TRBV12-3/TRBV12-4 . TGTGCCAGCAGGGCCGGGACATTGGGAAACACCATATATTTT CASRAGTLGNTIYF
few TRBJ2-2 TRBV12-3/TRBV12-4 TRBD1 TGTGCCAGCAGTTTTGGGGCAGGGGGCGTAGTAACCGGGGAGCTGTTTTTT CASSFGAGGVVTGELFF
. TRBJ2-2 TRBV6-4 . TGTGCCAGCAGTGAAGGTTCAACGAACACCGGGGAGCTGTTTTTT CASSEGSTNTGELFF
. TRBJ2-1 TRBV2 . TGTGCCAGCAACCGGGACTCCCGGAGTGAGCAGTTCTTC CASNRDSRSEQFF
few TRBJ2-5 TRBV11-3 . TGTGCCAGCAGTGTACGGTTCCAAGAGACCCAGTACTTC CASSVRFQETQYF
few TRBJ2-1 TRBV5-1 TRBD1 TGCGCCAGCAGCTCTGGTGGGACAGGGTACAATGAGCAGTTCTTC CASSSGGTGYNEQFF
. TRBJ2-2 TRBV10-1 . TGCGCCAGCAGAATTGACACCGGGGAGCTGTTTTTT CASRIDTGELFF
many TRBJ2-1 TRBV24-1 TRBD2 TGTGCCACCAGTGACGCTCCTAGCGGGGGGGTCAATGAGCAGTTCTTC CATSDAPSGGVNEQFF
few TRBJ2-7 TRBV7-9 . TGTGCCAGCAGCCCCTATACCTACGAGCAGTACTTC CASSPYTYEQYF
few TRBJ2-2 TRBV7-6 TRBD1 TGTGCCAGCAGATCAACGAGGACAGGCCCCAACACCGGGGAGCTGTTTTTT CASRSTRTGPNTGELFF
. TRBJ1-3 TRBV5-1 TRBD1 TGCGCCAGCAGCTTGGGGACAGGGAAAGACGGGAACACCATATATTTT CASSLGTGKDGNTIYF
. TRBJ2-1 TRBV7-9 TRBD2 TGTGCCAGCAGCTTACGGGGGGGCTCCTACAATGAGCTGTTCTTC CASSLRGGSYNELFF
few TRBJ2-1 TRBV10-3 . TGTGCCATCAGTCGCGGCCGTGGGGATGAGCAGTTCTTC CAISRGRGDEQFF
few TRBJ2-7 TRBV27 TRBD2 TGTGCCAGCAGCGCAGGACTAGCGGGGGTCTCCTACGAGCAGTACTTC CASSAGLAGVSYEQYF
. TRBJ2-3 TRBV20-1 . TGCAGTGCGATCCGACAGGCAGATACGCAGTATTTT CSAIRQADTQYF
few TRBJ2-1 TRBV11-2 . TGTGCCAGCACCCGGGACTCCTCCTACAATGAGCAGTTCTTC CASTRDSSYNEQFF